The clone carrying this TCR beta chain was observed a single time. Its antigen is undetermined. RNA amounts of 0.5 to 1 ug underwent reverse transcription with random hexamers. Amplification of TCR beta CDR3 spanned 54 Vbeta and 13 Jbeta via immunoSEQ multiplex PCR. TCRdb fed the immunoSEQ multiplex PCR reads into MiXCR, producing one record per CDR3 protein. This sample has 250,000 to 350,000 distinct CDR3 sequences, with 92% found just once. This entry comes from a study of CD8 T cells in Susac syndrome. This CDR3 is built from 20 residues. V dropped 2 bases and J dropped 3; count of bases not matched to a gene: 12. Study-level points and caveats: Individuals included in the TCR sequencing and HLA analysis were acknowledged by the study to be relatively few in number.

Sequencing targeted TCR beta in T cells from blood (CD8+ and CD4+). Sequences were obtained from CD4+ T cells from PBMCs. The sequence derives from a human donor with multiple sclerosis. V is TRBV12-3 or TRBV12-4 and J is TRBJ2-1; TRBD2 aligns across 14 bases. The CDR3 sequence is CASSLRVRGLAGEYYNEQFF. The CDR3 nucleotides are TGTGCCAGCAGTTTAAGGGTCAGGGGACTAGCGGGAGAGTACTACAATGAGCAGTTCTTC.